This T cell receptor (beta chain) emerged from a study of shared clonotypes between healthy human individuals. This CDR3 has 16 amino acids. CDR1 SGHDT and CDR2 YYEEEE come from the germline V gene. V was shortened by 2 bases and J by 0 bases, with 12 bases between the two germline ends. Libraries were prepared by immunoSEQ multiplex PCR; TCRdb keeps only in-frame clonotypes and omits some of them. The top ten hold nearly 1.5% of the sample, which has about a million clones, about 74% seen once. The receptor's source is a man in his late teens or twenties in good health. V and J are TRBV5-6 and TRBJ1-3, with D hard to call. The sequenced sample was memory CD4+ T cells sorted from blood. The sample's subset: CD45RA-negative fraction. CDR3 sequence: CASSFGGINSGNTIYF. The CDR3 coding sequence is TGTGCCAGCAGCTTCGGCGGCATAAACTCTGGAAACACCATATATTTT.